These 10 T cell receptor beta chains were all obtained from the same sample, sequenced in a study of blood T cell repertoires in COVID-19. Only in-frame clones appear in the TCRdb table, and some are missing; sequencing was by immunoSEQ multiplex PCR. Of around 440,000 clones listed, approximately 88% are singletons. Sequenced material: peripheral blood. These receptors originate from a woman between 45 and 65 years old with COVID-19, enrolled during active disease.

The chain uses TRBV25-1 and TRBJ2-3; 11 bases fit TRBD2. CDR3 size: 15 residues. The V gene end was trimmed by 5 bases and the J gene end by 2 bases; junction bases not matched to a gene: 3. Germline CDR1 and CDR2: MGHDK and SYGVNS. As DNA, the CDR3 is TGTGCCAGCAGTAAACTAGCGGGGGTCACAGATACGCAGTATTTT. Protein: CASSKLAGVTDTQYF.

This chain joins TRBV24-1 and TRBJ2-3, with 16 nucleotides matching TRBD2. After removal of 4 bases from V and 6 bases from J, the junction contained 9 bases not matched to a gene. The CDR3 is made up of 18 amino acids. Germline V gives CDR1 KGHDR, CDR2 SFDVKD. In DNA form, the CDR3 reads TGTGCCACCAGTGACCCCGGGACTAGCGGGGGGGCCGCGGATACGCAGTATTTT. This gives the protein CATSDPGTSGGAADTQYF.

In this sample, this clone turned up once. CDR3 residues: CASSPTAGQGDTRGYTF. The CDR3 DNA is TGTGCCAGCAGTCCCACAGCGGGACAGGGGGATACGCGGGGCTACACCTTC. The genes are TRBV6-6 and TRBJ1-2, with 11 bases fitting TRBD1. V lost 5 bases to trimming and J lost 8 bases; unmatched junction nucleotides: 16. This CDR3 has 17 amino acids. Looked up from germline, CDR1 is MNHNY and CDR2 is SVGAGI (reference sequence).

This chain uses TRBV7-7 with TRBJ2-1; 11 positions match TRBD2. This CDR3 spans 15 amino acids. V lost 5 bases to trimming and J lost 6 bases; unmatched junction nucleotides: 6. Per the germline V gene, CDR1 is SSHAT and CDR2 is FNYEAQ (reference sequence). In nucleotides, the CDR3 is TGTGCCAGCAGCATTAGCGGGGGGGTAAGCAATGAGCAGTTCTTC. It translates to CASSISGGVSNEQFF.

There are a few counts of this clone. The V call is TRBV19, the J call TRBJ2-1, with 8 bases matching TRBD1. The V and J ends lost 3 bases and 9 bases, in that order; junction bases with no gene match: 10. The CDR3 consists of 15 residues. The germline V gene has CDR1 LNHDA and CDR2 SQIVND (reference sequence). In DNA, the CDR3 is TGTGCCAGTAGTATCCGGACAGGGTTTTCGGGTGAGCAGTTCTTC. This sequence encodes CASSIRTGFSGEQFF. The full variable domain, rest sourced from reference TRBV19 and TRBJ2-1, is DGGITQSPKYLFRKEGQNVTLSCEQNLNHDAMYWYRQDPGQGLRLIYYSQIVNDFQKGDIAEGYSVSREKKESFPLTVTSAQKNPTAFYLCASSIRTGFSGEQFFGPGTRLTVL.

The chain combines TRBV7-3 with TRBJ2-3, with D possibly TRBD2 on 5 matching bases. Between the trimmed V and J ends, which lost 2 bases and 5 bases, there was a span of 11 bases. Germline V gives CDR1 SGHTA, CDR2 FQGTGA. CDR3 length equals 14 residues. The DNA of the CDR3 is TGTGCCAGCAGCTTACTCAGCGGCCAAGATACGCAGTATTTT. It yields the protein CASSLLSGQDTQYF. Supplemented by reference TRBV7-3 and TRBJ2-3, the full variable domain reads GAGVSQTPSNKVTEKGKYVELRCDPISGHTALYWYRQSLGQGPEFLIYFQGTGAADDSGLPNDRFFAVRPEGSVSTLKIQRTERGDSAVYLCASSLLSGQDTQYFGPGTRLTVL.

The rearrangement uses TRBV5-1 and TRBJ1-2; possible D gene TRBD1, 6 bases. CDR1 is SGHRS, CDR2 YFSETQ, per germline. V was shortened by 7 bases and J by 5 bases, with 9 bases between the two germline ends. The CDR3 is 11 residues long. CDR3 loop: CASSDRYGYTF. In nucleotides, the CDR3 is TGCGCCAGCTCGGACAGATATGGCTACACCTTC.

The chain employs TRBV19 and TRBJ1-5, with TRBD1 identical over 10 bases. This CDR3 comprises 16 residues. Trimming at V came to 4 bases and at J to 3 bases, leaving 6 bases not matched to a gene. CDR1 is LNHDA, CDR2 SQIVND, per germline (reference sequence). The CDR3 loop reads CASSSPGQGFNQPQHF. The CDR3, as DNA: TGTGCCAGTAGTAGCCCGGGACAGGGGTTCAATCAGCCCCAGCATTTT. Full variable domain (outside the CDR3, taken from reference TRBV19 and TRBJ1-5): DGGITQSPKYLFRKEGQNVTLSCEQNLNHDAMYWYRQDPGQGLRLIYYSQIVNDFQKGDIAEGYSVSREKKESFPLTVTSAQKNPTAFYLCASSSPGQGFNQPQHFGDGTRLSIL.

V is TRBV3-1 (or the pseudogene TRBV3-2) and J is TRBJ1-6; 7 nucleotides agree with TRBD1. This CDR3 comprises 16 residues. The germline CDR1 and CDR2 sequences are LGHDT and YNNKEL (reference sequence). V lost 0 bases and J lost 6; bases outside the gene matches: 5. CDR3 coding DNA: TGTGCCAGCAGCCAAGATGACAGGGTTGGTAATTCACCCCTCCACTTT. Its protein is CASSQDDRVGNSPLHF.

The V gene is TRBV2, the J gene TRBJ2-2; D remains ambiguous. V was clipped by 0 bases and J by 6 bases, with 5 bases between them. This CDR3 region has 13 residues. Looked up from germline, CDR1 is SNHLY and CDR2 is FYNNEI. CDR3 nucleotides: TGTGCCAGCAGTGAAGCTCGGGCCGGGGAGCTGTTTTTT. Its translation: CASSEARAGELFF.